Listed below are T cell receptor beta chains from one sample, sequenced in a study of monozygotic twins with inflammatory bowel disease. TCRdb reworked the 5' RACE reads into one entry per CDR3 protein, no DNA. The repertoire table contains approximately 420,000 distinct CDR3 sequences. Sequenced input: blood. Receptors originate from a human donor with ulcerative colitis or Crohn's disease, or a healthy co-twin of an affected twin (not recorded which). CDR3s include the opening cysteine and the closing phenylalanine or tryptophan. Each record gives: CDR3 length, J gene, V gene, CDR3 protein.

>14|TRBJ2-5|TRBV20-1
CSARGGGSQETQYF
>15|TRBJ1-5|TRBV20-1
CSARETRSLNQPQHF
>15|TRBJ2-5|TRBV28
CASGKLAGGRETQYF
>16|TRBJ2-3|TRBV7-9
CASSPLQAPSTDTQYF
>16|TRBJ2-1|TRBV5-6
CASSLGSGSSYNEQFF
>17|TRBJ2-3|TRBV10-3
CAISEEEASGGPGTQYF
>15|TRBJ1-3|TRBV5-8
CASSFGRSSGNTIYF
>14|TRBJ1-6|TRBV28
CASSTGTDNSPLHF
>17|TRBJ2-7|TRBV7-8
CASSSIRPGQGSYEQYF
>18|TRBJ2-2|TRBV3-1
CASSQLLAGGPGTGELFF
>15|TRBJ2-7|TRBV5-1
CASSMDGTDMDEQYF
>14|TRBJ2-3|TRBV6-5
CASSYGTNTDTQYF
>16|TRBJ1-1|TRBV7-8
CASSLEVGLQNTEAFF
>19|TRBJ1-4|TRBV6-1
CASRPPLPGTGGYHEKLFF
>14|TRBJ2-1|TRBV24-1
CATSDIGRSDEQFF
>17|TRBJ2-7|TRBV11-2
CASSLDLRRGASYEQYF
>14|TRBJ2-7|TRBV7-2
CASILGGGAYEQYF
>14|TRBJ1-4|TRBV20-1
CSANPVDRNEKLFF
>13|TRBJ2-7|TRBV7-2
CASSWDSPYEQYF
>11|TRBJ2-1|TRBV29-1
CSVEFGRKQFF
>13|TRBJ1-1|TRBV11-2
CASSSQGGTEAFF
>17|TRBJ2-5|TRBV18
CASSPLAGLAEGETQYF
>16|TRBJ2-3|TRBV20-1
CSARPQGTKGTDTQYF
>14|TRBJ1-2|TRBV10-3
CAISESGNGYGYTF
>16|TRBJ2-3|TRBV4-1
CASSRRTSGFTDTQYF
>13|TRBJ1-4|TRBV20-1
CSAREAGAEKLFF
>18|TRBJ1-3|TRBV6-1
CASTPGGTGIFSGNTIYF
>15|TRBJ1-3|TRBV28
CASSLFIDSGNTIYF
>16|TRBJ2-5|TRBV7-8
CASSRDRETRGETQYF
>14|TRBJ2-3|TRBV7-7
CASSSGTGTDTQYF
>13|TRBJ1-4|TRBV6-4
CASSGQFGEKLFF
>15|TRBJ1-3|TRBV14
CASSQGTGERNTIYF
>12|TRBJ1-1|TRBV7-3
CASSYDHTEAFF
>13|TRBJ1-5|TRBV6-2/TRBV6-3
CASSYSQNQPQHF
>15|TRBJ2-1|TRBV27
CASSQSRGLANEQFF
>16|TRBJ1-2|TRBV27
CASSFRGTGRNYGYTF
>13|TRBJ2-1|TRBV3-1
CASSQEEVRFVVF
>17|TRBJ1-6|TRBV5-1
CASSGGAGGADNSPLHF
>17|TRBJ2-2|TRBV2
CASSEDRLAGGPGELFF
>12|TRBJ2-5|TRBV18
CASSTTRATQYF
>12|TRBJ2-7|TRBV28
CASIGLAGEQYF
>16|TRBJ2-1|TRBV29-1
CSVEGGLAGAHNEQFF
>15|TRBJ2-5|TRBV5-1
CASSLEGRNWETQYF
>16|TRBJ1-5|TRBV4-1
CASSQGGGPGGQPQHF
>13|TRBJ2-5|TRBV7-2
CASSSDRAKTQYF
>11|TRBJ2-2|TRBV29-1
CSVENTGELFF
>12|TRBJ2-7|TRBV29-1
CSVGQVAYEQYF
>13|TRBJ2-3|TRBV10-3
CANKGSSTDTQYF